The 26 T cell receptor beta chains below come from one sample, sequenced in a study of blood T cell repertoires in COVID-19. Generated by immunoSEQ multiplex PCR, the TCRdb table keeps only in-frame clones and is missing some. The repertoire holds roughly 86,000 clones, with around 92% as singletons. Sequencing was done on a sample of peripheral blood. The receptor source for this set is a woman aged 50 to 60 in a cohort sampled during active COVID-19.

The V call is TRBV29-1, the J call TRBJ2-4; 8 positions match TRBD2. The germline V gene encodes CDR1 SQVTM and CDR2 ANQGSEA. Unmatched junction bases numbered 12, after V lost 7 bases and J lost 1 base. CDR3 length: 16 residues. The CDR3 nucleotides read TGCAGCGCCGGTGAGGGACTAGGCACCGCCAAAAACATTCAGTACTTC. The encoded protein is CSAGEGLGTAKNIQYF.

This rearrangement joins TRBV4-2 to TRBJ2-3, with 10 bases aligning to TRBD1. Per the germline V gene, CDR1 is LGHNA and CDR2 is YNFKEQ. V gave up 3 bases and J gave up 4 bases; unmatched junction bases: 13. This CDR3 is built from 18 residues. In DNA form, the CDR3 reads TGTGCCAGCAGCCATTCCGGCCCGAGGGGACAGGGGTCAGATACGCAGTATTTT. This gives the protein CASSHSGPRGQGSDTQYF.

J is TRBJ1-1 and V is TRBV18; 8 positions match TRBD1. CDR3 length: 15 amino acids. The germline gives CDR1 KGHSH, CDR2 LQKENI. J was trimmed by 1 base and V by 5 bases; bases with no gene match: 6. CDR3 bases: TGTGCCAGCTCAAACCAACAGGGGGAGAACACTGAAGCTTTCTTT. Translated, it gives CASSNQQGENTEAFF.

The chain employs TRBV6-4 and TRBJ1-1; tentative D call: TRBD1 (6 bases). Germline lookup yields CDR1 MRHNA and CDR2 SNTAGT. The CDR3 has 15 amino acids. V lost 6 bases, J lost 5 bases, and 19 bases lay in between. CDR3 sequence reads: CASRVEAGGGTEAFF. For the CDR3, the DNA is TGTGCCAGCAGGGTCGAGGCGGGGGGCGGTACTGAAGCTTTCTTT.

This clone appeared once. The CDR3 DNA reads TGTGCCAGCAGCCAACCCCCGGGGGTAGCGGGGGGGACAGATACGCAGTATTTT. Encoded protein: CASSQPPGVAGGTDTQYF. The rearrangement uses TRBV3-1 (or the pseudogene TRBV3-2) and TRBJ2-3; 11 bases match TRBD2. In germline, CDR1 is LGHDT, CDR2 YNNKEL (reference sequence). There are 18 residues in the CDR3. The J segment lost 3 bases and the V segment lost 2 bases, leaving 10 bases of the junction unmatched.

The chain employs TRBV5-1 and TRBJ2-5, with 10 bases aligning to TRBD2. This CDR3 has 16 amino acids. Germline V CDR1 and CDR2: SGHRS, YFSETQ. V lost 2 bases to trimming and J lost 0 bases; unmatched junction nucleotides: 4. The CDR3 sequence is CASSFFSGGNQETQYF. DNA for the CDR3: TGCGCCAGCAGCTTTTTTAGCGGGGGGAACCAAGAGACCCAGTACTTC.

The genes are TRBV3-1 (or the pseudogene TRBV3-2) and TRBJ2-7; 10 nucleotides agree with TRBD2. Trimming took 6 bases from V and 7 from J; bases not matched to a gene: 9. This CDR3 has 14 amino acids. Germline V lookup: CDR1 LGHDT, CDR2 YNNKEL (reference sequence). For the CDR3, the DNA is TGTGCCAGCAGTCCAGCGGGGGGGCCGGTAGAGCAGTACTTC. Encoded protein: CASSPAGGPVEQYF.

The chain uses TRBV5-8 and TRBJ1-2; D unresolved. CDR3 length equals 13 residues. Germline V gene lookup returns CDR1 SGHTS and CDR2 YDEGEE. V lost 1 base, J lost 2 bases, and 6 bases lay in between. CDR3 nucleotide sequence: TGTGCCAGCAGCTTGTGGCAGAACTATGGCTACACCTTC. It is translated as CASSLWQNYGYTF.

CDR3 protein: CASSWTGKRTEAFF. The CDR3 DNA sequence: TGTGCCAGCAGTTGGACAGGGAAGAGGACTGAAGCTTTCTTT. The rearrangement links TRBV6-5 to TRBJ1-1; 8 positions agree with TRBD1. The CDR3 loop spans 14 amino acids. V shed 4 bases, J shed 5 bases, and the junction held 6 bases outside the gene matches. Germline CDR1 and CDR2: MNHEY and SVGAGI.

The gene calls are TRBV10-3 and TRBJ1-5, with D unclear. The CDR3 has 15 residues. Trimming took off 0 bases at V and 3 bases at J, with 9 bases between the two ends. Germline V gene sequence: CDR1 ENHRY, CDR2 SYGVKD. The CDR3 nucleotides read TGTGCCATCAGTGAGTCGAGGGCAGACAATCAGCCCCAGCATTTT. Its translation is CAISESRADNQPQHF.

The CDR3 is CASSFSGSKETQYF. CDR3 DNA sequence: TGTGCCAGCAGTTTTAGCGGGAGTAAGGAGACCCAGTACTTC. The chain has TRBV27 and TRBJ2-5; 9 bases map to TRBD2. The V gene's germline CDR1 is MNHEY and CDR2 SMNVEV (reference sequence). The J segment lost 5 bases and the V segment lost 3 bases, leaving 4 bases of the junction unmatched. The CDR3 sequence is 14 residues long.

About this clone: At the DNA level, this CDR3 is encoded by other sequences in the same sample as well. The chain joins TRBV19 to TRBJ1-1, with TRBD1 matching over 8 bases. There are 13 residues in the CDR3. The V gene end was trimmed by 4 bases and the J gene end by 4 bases; junction bases not matched to a gene: 2. Germline lookup yields CDR1 LNHDA and CDR2 SQIVND (reference sequence). This chain's CDR3 is CASSRQGATEAFF. For the CDR3, the DNA is TGTGCCAGTAGTAGGCAGGGGGCCACTGAAGCTTTCTTT.

V is TRBV6-2 or TRBV6-3 and J is TRBJ2-1; 8 bases are shared with TRBD2. The CDR3 runs to 16 residues. Germline V gene data show CDR1 as MNHEY and CDR2 as SVGEGT. J gave up 8 bases and V 6 bases, and 15 bases lay outside the gene matches. The CDR3 nucleotides are TGTGCCAGCAGCTCCATCGGGACGGGACTAGGTTATGAGCAGTTCTTC. This translates into CASSSIGTGLGYEQFF.

V usage is TRBV30 and J usage is TRBJ2-5; the D is unclear. Germline CDR1 is GTSNPN and CDR2 is SVGIG (reference sequence). Trimming took off 2 bases at V and 5 bases at J, with 9 bases between the two ends. The CDR3 is 12 amino acids. The DNA of the CDR3 is TGTGCCTGGAGTAAAAATCGGGAGACCCAGTACTTC. This gives the protein CAWSKNRETQYF. The full variable domain, rest sourced from reference TRBV30 and TRBJ2-5, is SQTIHQWPATLVQPVGSPLSLECTVEGTSNPNLYWYRQAAGRGLQLLFYSVGIGQISSEVPQNLSASRPQDRQFILSSKKLLLSDSGFYLCAWSKNRETQYFGPGTRLLVL.

This clone was detected a few times. CDR3 region: CASSQDWGGSREQYF. CDR3 DNA sequence: TGTGCCAGCAGCCAAGATTGGGGCGGTAGTAGAGAGCAGTACTTC. The chain links TRBV4-2 to TRBJ2-7, with D perhaps TRBD1 (5 bases). CDR3 length equals 15 residues. The V gene lost 0 bases and the J gene lost 7 bases, with 16 bases spanning the gap. Per germline, CDR1 LGHNA and CDR2 YNFKEQ.

The J gene is TRBJ2-7, the V gene TRBV19, with 8 bases matching TRBD2. CDR1 LNHDA and CDR2 SQIVND come from the germline V gene (reference sequence). The CDR3 runs 13 residues. Trimming cost V 6 bases and J 6 bases; bases outside gene matches: 7. The CDR3 DNA reads TGTGCCAGTAGCGGGACTAGTCGGCGCGAGCAGTACTTC. Translated: CASSGTSRREQYF.

This sequence joins TRBV7-3 and TRBJ2-1; 7 bases line up with TRBD2. Germline V lookup: CDR1 SGHTA, CDR2 FQGTGA. Germline trimming cut 0 bases from V and 3 bases from J; bases unmatched to any gene: 5. The CDR3 has 16 amino acids. The CDR3 nucleotides are TGTGCCAGCAGCTTAACGGGGAGGGGCGGCTACAATGAGCAGTTCTTC. It specifies CASSLTGRGGYNEQFF.

This rearrangement joins TRBV5-4 to TRBJ2-7, with 9 bases lining up with TRBD2. CDR1 and CDR2 from the germline V gene are SGHNT and YYREEE (reference sequence). The V and J ends lost 4 bases and 3 bases, in that order; junction bases with no gene match: 8. CDR3 size: 15 residues. CDR3 residues: CASSPPGLAFYEQYF. CDR3 sequence (DNA): TGTGCCAGCAGCCCCCCGGGACTAGCCTTCTACGAGCAGTACTTC.

This chain connects TRBV27 to TRBJ2-6, with TRBD1 matching 11 bases. V lost 3 bases, J lost 4 bases, and 8 bases stayed unmatched. Germline V gene sequence: CDR1 MNHEY, CDR2 SMNVEV (reference sequence). The CDR3 is 18 amino acids. The chain's CDR3 is CASSFVGQGASGANVLTF. The CDR3, as DNA: TGTGCCAGCAGTTTTGTCGGACAGGGGGCTTCGGGGGCCAACGTCCTGACTTTC.

The rearrangement uses TRBV2 and TRBJ1-6, with 7 bases identical to TRBD1. The J segment lost 10 bases and the V segment lost 2 bases, leaving 14 bases of the junction unmatched. CDR3 length: 17 amino acids. Germline assignment: CDR1 SNHLY and CDR2 FYNNEI. DNA of the CDR3: TGTGCCAGCAGTGAATACCAGGGGGGTGGAGGGCGGTCACCCCTCCACTTT. This encodes CASSEYQGGGGRSPLHF.

The genes are TRBV5-1 and TRBJ1-1; D call uncertain. The germline V gene encodes CDR1 SGHRS and CDR2 YFSETQ. CDR3 size: 14 residues. Trimming removed 5 bases at V and 1 base at J, with 12 bases between. The CDR3 loop reads CASSSGFANTEAFF. The CDR3 DNA sequence: TGCGCCAGCAGTTCCGGTTTTGCGAACACTGAAGCTTTCTTT.

This chain joins TRBV6-5 and TRBJ1-1; D call uncertain. V was pared by 7 bases and J by 1 base, with 10 bases between. The CDR3 runs to 13 residues. Germline-derived CDR1 and CDR2 are MNHEY and SVGAGI. CDR3 amino acids: CASTLGQNTEAFF. Here the CDR3 DNA reads TGTGCCAGCACCCTAGGCCAGAACACTGAAGCTTTCTTT.

This clone was seen only a few times. The gene calls are TRBV19 and TRBJ2-1, with 8 bases lining up with TRBD1. Germline values: CDR1 LNHDA, CDR2 SQIVND (reference sequence). The J segment lost 7 bases and the V segment lost 3 bases, leaving 17 bases of the junction unmatched. The CDR3 consists of 18 residues. CDR3 coding DNA: TGTGCCAGTAGTATGGGTCTAGGCAGGGGGCTTGGTAAAAATGAGCAGTTCTTC. Translation: CASSMGLGRGLGKNEQFF. Complete variable domain (other parts from reference TRBV19 and TRBJ2-1): DGGITQSPKYLFRKEGQNVTLSCEQNLNHDAMYWYRQDPGQGLRLIYYSQIVNDFQKGDIAEGYSVSREKKESFPLTVTSAQKNPTAFYLCASSMGLGRGLGKNEQFFGPGTRLTVL.

This clone was recorded a few times. CDR3 region: CASSSPSGEQFF. CDR3 coding DNA: TGTGCCAGCAGCTCCCCCTCGGGGGAGCAGTTCTTC. The chain uses TRBV7-3 and TRBJ2-1; D possibly corresponds to TRBD2 (5 bases). The CDR3 sequence is 12 residues long. Trimming took off 4 bases at V and 10 bases at J, with 11 bases between the two ends. The germline V gene has CDR1 SGHTA and CDR2 FQGTGA. Using reference TRBV7-3 and TRBJ2-1 for the parts outside the CDR3, the full variable domain is GAGVSQTPSNKVTEKGKYVELRCDPISGHTALYWYRQSLGQGPEFLIYFQGTGAADDSGLPNDRFFAVRPEGSVSTLKIQRTERGDSAVYLCASSSPSGEQFFGPGTRLTVL.

The chain employs TRBV7-3 and TRBJ2-1; TRBD2 matches at 7 bases. Germline V gives CDR1 SGHTA, CDR2 FQGTGA. V dropped 2 bases and J dropped 7; count of bases not matched to a gene: 5. The CDR3 runs to 14 residues. CDR3 residues: CASSLGGGLNEQFF. The CDR3, as DNA: TGTGCCAGCAGCTTAGGGGGAGGGTTAAATGAGCAGTTCTTC.

The chain carries TRBV27 and TRBJ1-2; 8 bases map to TRBD1. CDR1 is MNHEY, CDR2 SMNVEV, per germline (reference sequence). J was trimmed by 2 bases and V by 8 bases; bases with no gene match: 1. The CDR3 runs 12 residues. CDR3 in amino acids: CASRQGNYGYTF. CDR3 DNA sequence: TGTGCCAGCCGACAGGGGAACTATGGCTACACCTTC.